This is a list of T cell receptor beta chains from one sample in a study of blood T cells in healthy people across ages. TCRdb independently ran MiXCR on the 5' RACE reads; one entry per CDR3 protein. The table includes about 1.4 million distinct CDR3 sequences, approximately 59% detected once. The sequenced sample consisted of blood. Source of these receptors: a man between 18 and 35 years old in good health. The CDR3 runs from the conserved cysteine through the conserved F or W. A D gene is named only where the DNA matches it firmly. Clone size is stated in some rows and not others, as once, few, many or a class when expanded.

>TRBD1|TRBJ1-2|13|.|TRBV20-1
TGCAGTGCTAGTCCCACAGGGGGAGATGGCTACACCTTC
CSASPTGGDGYTF
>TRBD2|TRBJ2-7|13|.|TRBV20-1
TGCAGTGCTGAGGGACTAGCGAGCTACGAGCAGTACTTC
CSAEGLASYEQYF
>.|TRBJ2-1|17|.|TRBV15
TGTGCCACCAGCAGAGTAGCAGGAACAGGGCAGTACAATGAGCAGTTCTTC
CATSRVAGTGQYNEQFF
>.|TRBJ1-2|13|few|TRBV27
TGTGCCAGCAGCCCAACCGGGATAACGGGCTACACCTTC
CASSPTGITGYTF
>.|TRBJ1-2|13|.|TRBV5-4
TGTGCCAGCAGCTCGGACGGAATGGGGGGCTACACCTTC
CASSSDGMGGYTF
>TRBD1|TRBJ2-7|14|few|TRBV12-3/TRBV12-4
TGTGCCAGCAGTTTCCGGGACAGGGGCATCGAGCAGTACTTC
CASSFRDRGIEQYF
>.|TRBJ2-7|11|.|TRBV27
TGTGCCAGCACGCGGGGAAATGAGCAGTACTTC
CASTRGNEQYF
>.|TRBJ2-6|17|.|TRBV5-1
TGCGCCAGCAGCTTGGGGCCTCGGGGCGCTGGGGCCAACGTCCTGACTTTC
CASSLGPRGAGANVLTF
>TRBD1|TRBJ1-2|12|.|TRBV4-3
TGCGCCAGCAGCCGAGGACAGGAGGGCTACACCTTC
CASSRGQEGYTF
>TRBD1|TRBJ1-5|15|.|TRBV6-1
TGTGCCAGCGCACTTCAGGGGGCATTAGGTCAGCCCCAGCATTTT
CASALQGALGQPQHF
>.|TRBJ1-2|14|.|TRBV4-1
TGCGCCAGCAGCCAACTCCAGGGGAGCTATGGCTACACCTTC
CASSQLQGSYGYTF
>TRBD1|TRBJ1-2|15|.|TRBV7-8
TGTGCCAGCAGCTTAGGGGACAGGGGACTAAATGGCTACACCTTC
CASSLGDRGLNGYTF
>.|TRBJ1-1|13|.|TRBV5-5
TGTGCCAGCAGTTTCGGTTCTCCCACTGAAGCTTTCTTT
CASSFGSPTEAFF
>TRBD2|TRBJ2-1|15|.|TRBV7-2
TGTGCCCGCAGCTTACGCGGGAGCTCCTACAATGAGCAGTTCTTC
CARSLRGSSYNEQFF
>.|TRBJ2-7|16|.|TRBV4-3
TGCGCCAGCAGCCAAGAAAGTTTCGAGGGTCTGTACGAGCAGTACTTC
CASSQESFEGLYEQYF
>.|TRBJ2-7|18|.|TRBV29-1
TGCAGCGTTGATTCGGGAAGGCGACAACTTGGAGGCGCCTACGAGCAGTACTTC
CSVDSGRRQLGGAYEQYF
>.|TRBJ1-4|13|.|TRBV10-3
TGTGCCATCAGTGAGGTCGTCTGGGAAAAACTGTTTTTT
CAISEVVWEKLFF
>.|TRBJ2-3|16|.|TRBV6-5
TGTGCCAGCAGTACCCTCGGGAGAGTGAGCACAGATACGCAGTATTTT
CASSTLGRVSTDTQYF
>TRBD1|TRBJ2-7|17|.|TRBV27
TGTGCCAGCAGTCCTATAACACGTCGACAGGGTTCCCACGAGCAGTACTTC
CASSPITRRQGSHEQYF
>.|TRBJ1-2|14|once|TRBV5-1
TGCGCCAGCGCCCCTGCACAGCTCAACTATGGCTACACCTTC
CASAPAQLNYGYTF
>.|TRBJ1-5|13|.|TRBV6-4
TGTGCCAGTCCACAGAACAGAGATCAGCCCCAGCATTTT
CASPQNRDQPQHF
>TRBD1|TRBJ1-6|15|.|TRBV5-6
TGTGCCAGCAGTTCTAAGACAGGGATCAATTCACCCCTCCACTTT
CASSSKTGINSPLHF
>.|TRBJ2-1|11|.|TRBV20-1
TGCAGTGCTAACCAGGGGAATGAGCAGTTCTTC
CSANQGNEQFF
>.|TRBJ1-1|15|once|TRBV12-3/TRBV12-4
TGTGCCAGCAGTTTAGCGCTAACTGGGACCACTGAAGCTTTCTTT
CASSLALTGTTEAFF
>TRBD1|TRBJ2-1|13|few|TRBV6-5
TGTGCCAGCAGAGGACAGGTTTACAATGAGCAGTTCTTC
CASRGQVYNEQFF
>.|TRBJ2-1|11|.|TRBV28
TGTGCCAGCACCCTTTTTGGGGAGCAGTTCTTC
CASTLFGEQFF
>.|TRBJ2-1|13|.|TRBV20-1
TGCAGTGCGTCCCCGCCAGGTGACAATGAGCAGTTCTTC
CSASPPGDNEQFF
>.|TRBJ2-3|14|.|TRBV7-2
TGTGCCAGCAGCTTAGGGTGGGCCCCAGATACGCAGTATTTT
CASSLGWAPDTQYF
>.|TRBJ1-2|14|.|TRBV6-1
TGTGCCAGCAGTCCCCGGGGCGGGACATGGGGCTACACCTTC
CASSPRGGTWGYTF
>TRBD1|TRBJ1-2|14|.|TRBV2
TGTGCCAGCAGTCCAGGGGGGGAGAGGCAGGGCTACACCTTC
CASSPGGERQGYTF
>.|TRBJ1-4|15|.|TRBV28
TGTGCCAGCAGGCAAAAGGGGGCAACTAATGAAAAACTGTTTTTT
CASRQKGATNEKLFF
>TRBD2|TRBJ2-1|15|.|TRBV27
TGTGCCAGCAGTTTATACCAGCGGGAGGGGAATGAGCAGTTCTTC
CASSLYQREGNEQFF
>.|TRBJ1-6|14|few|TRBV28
TGTGCCAGCAAGGGAGGGACGGAAAATTCACCCCTCCACTTT
CASKGGTENSPLHF
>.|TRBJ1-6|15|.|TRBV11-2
TGTGCCAGCAGCTTAAGGACCGAGTATAATTCACCCCTCCACTTT
CASSLRTEYNSPLHF
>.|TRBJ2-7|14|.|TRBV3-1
TGTGCCAGCAGCTTAATATCAGGTGCCTACGAGCAGTACTTC
CASSLISGAYEQYF
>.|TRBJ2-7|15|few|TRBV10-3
TGTGCCATCAGTGAGTCCGGGGGTAGGGACTACGAGCAGTACTTC
CAISESGGRDYEQYF
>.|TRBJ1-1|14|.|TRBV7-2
TGTGCCAGCAGCTCGTCCGGTATGAACACTGAAGCTTTCTTT
CASSSSGMNTEAFF
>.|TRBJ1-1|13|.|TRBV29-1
TGCAGCGTCGCGACCTCAGGGAACACTGAAGCTTTCTTT
CSVATSGNTEAFF
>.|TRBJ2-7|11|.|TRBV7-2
TGTGCCAGCAAACCGCACCACGAGCAGTACTTC
CASKPHHEQYF
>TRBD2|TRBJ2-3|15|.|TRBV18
TGTGCCAGCTCACCACTCTCGCGGGAGGTAGATACGCAGTATTTT
CASSPLSREVDTQYF
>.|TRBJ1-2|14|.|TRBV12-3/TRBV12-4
TGTGCCAGCAGTTCGGAGCGCCCCGGAGGTGGCTACACCTTC
CASSSERPGGGYTF
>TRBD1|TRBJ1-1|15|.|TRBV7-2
TGTGCCAGCAGCTTCACAGGGGGCGTTGGCACTGAAGCTTTCTTT
CASSFTGGVGTEAFF
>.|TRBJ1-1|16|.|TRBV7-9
TGTGCCAGCAGCCGAGAGTTGTCTCAAGGGACGCAGGAAGCTTTCTTT
CASSRELSQGTQEAFF
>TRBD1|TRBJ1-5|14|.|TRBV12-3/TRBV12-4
TGTGCCAGCAGTACGACAGGGACCAATCAGCCCCAGCATTTT
CASSTTGTNQPQHF
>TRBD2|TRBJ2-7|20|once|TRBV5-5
TGTGCCAGCAGCTTATCCGGGACTAGCGGGGGGGAAAGCTCCTACAATGAGCAGTACTTC
CASSLSGTSGGESSYNEQYF
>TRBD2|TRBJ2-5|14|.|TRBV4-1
TGCGCCAGCAGCCCCGTGACTAGCTGGGAGACCCAGTACTTC
CASSPVTSWETQYF
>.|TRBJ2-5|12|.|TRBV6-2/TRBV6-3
TGTGCCGGCAGTTCCAGACTAGAGACCCAGTACTTC
CAGSSRLETQYF
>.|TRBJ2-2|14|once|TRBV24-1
TGTGCCACCAGTGATGTCGGACTCACCGGGGAGCTGTTTTTT
CATSDVGLTGELFF
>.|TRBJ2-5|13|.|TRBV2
TGTGCCAGCAGTGAAGGGGGGGCGGAGACCCAGTACTTC
CASSEGGAETQYF
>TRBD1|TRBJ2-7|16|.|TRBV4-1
TGCGCCAGCAGCCCAAGCAGCTCGACAGGGGGCTACGAGCAGTACTTC
CASSPSSSTGGYEQYF
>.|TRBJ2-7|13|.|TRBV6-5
TGTGCCAGCAGTTCTCAAGCGTTCAACGAGCAGTACTTC
CASSSQAFNEQYF
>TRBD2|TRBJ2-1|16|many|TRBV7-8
TGTGCCAGCACCCTAACACCTAGCGGGAGGCTCAATGAGCAGTTCTTC
CASTLTPSGRLNEQFF
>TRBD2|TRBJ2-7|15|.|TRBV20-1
TGCAGTGCTAGAGATTTAACGCGGGAGACGGGCGAGCAGTACTTC
CSARDLTRETGEQYF
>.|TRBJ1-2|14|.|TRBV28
TGTGCCAGCCTAAAATCGGTGCGCAACTATGGCTACACCTTC
CASLKSVRNYGYTF
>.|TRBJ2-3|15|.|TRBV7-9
TGTGCCAGCAGCTTAGAACAAACTAGCACAGATACGCAGTATTTT
CASSLEQTSTDTQYF
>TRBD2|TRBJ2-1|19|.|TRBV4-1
TGCGCCAGCAGCCAGAGGATTAGCGGGAGGGCCTTGATGTACAATGAGCAGTTCTTC
CASSQRISGRALMYNEQFF